A single sample gave rise to the 2 T cell receptor beta chains below, sequenced in a study of cytomegalovirus exposure and HLA in healthy donors. Primers for the PCR totalled 60 Vbeta and 13 Jbeta. Profiled with immunoSEQ multiplex PCR; TCRdb holds only in-frame clones, not every one. The table lists some 99,000 clones, around 86% of them singletons. Sequenced: PBMCs. The receptors derive from a woman aged 30 to 39 in good health and CMV-seronegative.

The chain employs TRBV30 and TRBJ1-1, with 10 nucleotides matching TRBD1. The CDR3 contains 13 residues. The germline V gene has CDR1 GTSNPN and CDR2 SVGIG (reference sequence). Trimming took 4 bases from V and 11 from J; bases not matched to a gene: 10. The chain's CDR3 is CAWNDRTGGKAFF. The DNA of the CDR3 is TGTGCCTGGAACGACCGGACAGGGGGAAAGGCTTTCTTT.

This chain joins TRBV6-6 and TRBJ1-2; TRBD1 might be the D (6 bases). V was clipped by 1 base and J by 6 bases, with 9 bases between them. Germline V gene sequence: CDR1 MNHNY, CDR2 SVGAGI (reference sequence). CDR3 length: 13 residues. This CDR3 reads CASSYLQGNGYTF. The CDR3, as DNA: TGTGCCAGCAGTTACTTACAGGGTAATGGCTACACCTTC.